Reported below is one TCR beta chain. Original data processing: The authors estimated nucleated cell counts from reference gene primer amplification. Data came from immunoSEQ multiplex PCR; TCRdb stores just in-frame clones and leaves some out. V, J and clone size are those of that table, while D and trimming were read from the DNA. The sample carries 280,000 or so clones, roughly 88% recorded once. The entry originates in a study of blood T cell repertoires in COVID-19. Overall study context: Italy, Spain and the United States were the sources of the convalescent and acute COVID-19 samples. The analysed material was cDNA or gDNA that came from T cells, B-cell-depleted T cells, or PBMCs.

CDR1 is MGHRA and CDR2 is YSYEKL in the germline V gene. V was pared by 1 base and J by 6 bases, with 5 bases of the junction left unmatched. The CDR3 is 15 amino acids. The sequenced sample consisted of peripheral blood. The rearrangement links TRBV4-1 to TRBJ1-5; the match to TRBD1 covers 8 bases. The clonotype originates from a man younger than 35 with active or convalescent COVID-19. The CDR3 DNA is TGCGCCAGCAGCCAAGGCCCAGGGGGCGGTCAGCCCCAGCATTTT. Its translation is CASSQGPGGGQPQHF.